Following are 25 T cell receptor beta chains from one sample sequenced in a study of T cells in Graves' hyperthyroidism and ophthalmopathy. From RNA transcripts, TCR beta CDR3 regions were amplified. The HTBI primer set served for first-round RT-PCR of the TCR CDR3. TCRdb passed the multiplex PCR reads through MiXCR, listing each CDR3 protein once. The repertoire holds approximately 400,000 distinct CDR3 sequences, with about 14% as singletons. The sample comprised blood. The receptors were sampled from a woman aged 25 to 39 with Graves' ophthalmopathy.

The chain joins TRBV19 to TRBJ2-5, with 8 positions matching TRBD1. The germline gives CDR1 LNHDA, CDR2 SQIVND (reference sequence). This CDR3 contains 15 residues. J was trimmed by 5 bases and V by 5 bases; bases with no gene match: 10. The CDR3 bases are TGTGCCAGTAGTCCCCGGACAGGGATGGCGGAGACCCAGTACTTC. Encoded protein: CASSPRTGMAETQYF. Looking up the rest from reference TRBV19 and TRBJ2-5 gives the full variable domain: DGGITQSPKYLFRKEGQNVTLSCEQNLNHDAMYWYRQDPGQGLRLIYYSQIVNDFQKGDIAEGYSVSREKKESFPLTVTSAQKNPTAFYLCASSPRTGMAETQYFGPGTRLLVL.

This clonotype was seen ten or more times. The V call is TRBV12-3 or TRBV12-4, the J call TRBJ1-2; 8 bases line up with TRBD1. CDR3 length equals 14 residues. The J segment lost 5 bases and the V segment lost 7 bases, leaving 9 bases of the junction unmatched. DNA for the CDR3: TGTGCCAGCACTCCAGGACAGGGTCCATATGGCTACACCTTC. Encoded protein: CASTPGQGPYGYTF.

This chain connects TRBV9 to TRBJ2-5; D gene unclear. This CDR3 contains 15 residues. With 0 bases removed from V and 1 base from J, the gap between germline ends came to 10 bases. In germline, CDR1 is SGDLS, CDR2 YYNGEE. CDR3 in amino acids: CASSVANRAQETQYF. DNA for the CDR3: TGTGCCAGCAGCGTAGCGAATAGGGCCCAAGAGACCCAGTACTTC.

In this sample, this clonotype turned up a few times. The CDR3 loop is CASSLPGGPHNEQFF. As DNA, the CDR3 is TGTGCCAGCAGCTTACCGGGGGGGCCCCACAATGAGCAGTTCTTC. The V and J genes are TRBV7-3 and TRBJ2-1, with 8 nucleotides matching TRBD2. The germline CDR1 and CDR2 sequences are SGHTA and FQGTGA. The CDR3 totals 15 residues. The V segment lost 2 bases and the J segment 5 bases; nucleotides outside the gene matches: 5.

The J gene is TRBJ2-1, the V gene TRBV29-1; 11 bases align to TRBD1. V was clipped by 3 bases and J by 15 bases; unmatched bases: 13. Looked up from germline, CDR1 is SQVTM and CDR2 is ANQGSEA. There are 14 residues in the CDR3. This CDR3 reads CSVDPGQGALDLFF. In DNA, the CDR3 is TGCAGCGTTGACCCAGGACAGGGGGCGCTTGATCTGTTCTTC.

The chain employs TRBV19 and TRBJ2-5; the D is unclear. V dropped 2 bases and J dropped 5 bases, with 9 bases sitting between them. Germline-derived CDR1 and CDR2 are LNHDA and SQIVND (reference sequence). The CDR3 sequence is 13 residues long. In DNA, the CDR3 is TGTGCCAGTAGTATACGGTATGGGGAGACCCAGTACTTC. Amino acids: CASSIRYGETQYF.

This clonotype was counted ten times or more. J is TRBJ2-7 and V is TRBV6-7, with D perhaps TRBD1 (5 bases). TRBV6-7 is recorded as an ORF, its role being uncertain. V lost 9 bases and J lost 2, with 11 bases in between. This CDR3 contains 12 residues. This CDR3 is CARTPQAYEQYF. The CDR3 bases are TGTGCCAGGACACCACAGGCCTACGAGCAGTACTTC.

Of note for this clonotype: A read error may be the cause here, since a much bigger clone is one base away. This rearrangement joins TRBV15 to TRBJ2-7; 11 bases agree with TRBD1. CDR1 is LNHNV and CDR2 is YYDKDF in the germline V gene (reference sequence). Trimming cost V 3 bases and J 4 bases; bases outside gene matches: 5. CDR3 length equals 15 residues. CDR3 sequence: CATSSGQGAVYEQYV. CDR3 coding DNA: TGTGCCACCAGCAGTGGACAGGGGGCTGTGTACGAGCAGTACGTC.

This clonotype was detected many times. The chain carries TRBV2 and TRBJ2-7; D unresolved. This CDR3 is 12 amino acids long. The V end lost 0 bases, the J end lost 7 bases, and 7 bases lay between the germline ends. CDR1 and CDR2 (germline): SNHLY, FYNNEI. CDR3 nucleotides: TGTGCCAGCAGTGAAGCGAGGACGGAGCAGTACTTC. Its protein product is CASSEARTEQYF.

This clonotype has ten or more counts. The chain carries TRBV24-1 and TRBJ1-1; D call uncertain. The germline CDR1 and CDR2 sequences are KGHDR and SFDVKD. This CDR3 region has 14 residues. V lost 5 bases and J lost 11, with 20 bases in between. The DNA for the CDR3 is TGTGCCACCAGTGTCTGGGGATCCTCGTTTTGCGCTTTCTTT. Its protein product is CATSVWGSSFCAFF.

Ten or more counts support this clonotype. CDR3 region: CSASPGSPYNEQFF. The CDR3 nucleotides read TGCAGTGCTAGCCCCGGGAGCCCCTACAATGAGCAGTTCTTC. The chain joins TRBV20-1 to TRBJ2-1; D may be TRBD2 (6 bases). Germline assignment: CDR1 DFQATT and CDR2 SNEGSKA (reference sequence). The CDR3 is made up of 14 amino acids. V dropped 3 bases and J dropped 2 bases, with 11 bases sitting between them.

This clonotype appeared a few times. This chain uses TRBV4-2 with TRBJ1-1, with unresolved D. The germline V gene has CDR1 LGHNA and CDR2 YNFKEQ. This CDR3 has 14 amino acids. V was shortened by 3 bases and J by 4 bases, with 12 bases between the two germline ends. The CDR3: CASSQTLRGTEAFF. Written as DNA, the CDR3 is TGTGCCAGCAGCCAGACTCTCCGGGGCACTGAAGCTTTCTTT.

This clonotype has at least ten counts. The chain joins TRBV3-1 to TRBJ2-2; TRBD1 aligns across 9 bases. Germline trimming cut 3 bases from V and 7 bases from J; bases unmatched to any gene: 9. Germline CDR1 reads LGHDT; CDR2 reads YNNKEL (reference sequence). CDR3 length equals 16 residues. The CDR3 loop is CASSHGEQGAVGELFF. The CDR3 region has the DNA TGTGCCAGCAGCCATGGAGAACAGGGGGCGGTCGGGGAGCTGTTTTTT.

This clonotype has just one count. J is TRBJ2-7 and V is TRBV5-1, with D perhaps TRBD1 or TRBD2 (5 bases each). Looked up from germline, CDR1 is SGHRS and CDR2 is YFSETQ. Trimming cost V 4 bases and J 0 bases, with 11 bases left between them. The CDR3 has 14 amino acids. CDR3 loop: CASSRGRNSYEQYF. The CDR3 DNA follows: TGCGCCAGCAGCAGGGGACGGAACTCCTACGAGCAGTACTTC.

This clonotype was observed many times. This chain joins TRBV20-1 and TRBJ2-3, with D possibly matching TRBD2 (6 bases). V was trimmed by 5 bases and J by 6 bases, leaving 15 bases between them. Germline-derived CDR1 and CDR2 are DFQATT and SNEGSKA (reference sequence). This CDR3 contains 13 residues. CDR3 sequence: CSAPEIGGDTQYF. The DNA of the CDR3 is TGCAGTGCTCCAGAGATAGGAGGGGATACGCAGTATTTT.

The table lists this clonotype with many counts. The V and J genes are TRBV7-8 and TRBJ1-6; 10 bases are a match to TRBD1. J gave up 7 bases and V 1 base, and 4 bases lay outside the gene matches. Germline V gene data show CDR1 as SGHVS and CDR2 as FQNEAQ. The CDR3 sequence is 16 residues long. The CDR3: CASSLERTGGNSPLHF. CDR3 DNA sequence: TGTGCCAGCAGCTTAGAACGGACAGGGGGGAATTCACCCCTCCACTTT. The full variable domain, rest sourced from reference TRBV7-8 and TRBJ1-6, is GAGVSQSPRYKVAKRGQDVALRCDPISGHVSLFWYQQALGQGPEFLTYFQNEAQLDKSGLPSDRFFAERPEGSVSTLKIQRTQQEDSAVYLCASSLERTGGNSPLHFGNGTRLTVT.

The table lists this clonotype with a few counts. The rearrangement uses TRBV6-1 and TRBJ1-1; possible D gene TRBD1, 6 bases. The CDR3 contains 12 residues. The V end was cut by 8 bases, the J end by 11 bases, with 18 bases between. Germline CDR1 is MNHNS and CDR2 is SASEGT. In nucleotides, the CDR3 is TGTGCCAGCGGTCTTAAGAGACAGGAGGCTTTCTTT. Translation gives CASGLKRQEAFF.

This clonotype was seen only once. V gene TRBV19 combines with J gene TRBJ2-7; D is uncertain. Trimming stripped 4 bases from V and 3 bases from J, with 10 bases between. The germline V gene has CDR1 LNHDA and CDR2 SQIVND (reference sequence). The CDR3 runs to 13 residues. CDR3 sequence (DNA): TGTGCCAGTAGTAAGCAGGCGTACTACGAGCAGTACTTC. Residues: CASSKQAYYEQYF.

There are a few counts of this clonotype. The J gene is TRBJ1-5, the V gene TRBV19; 7 bases are shared with TRBD1. The germline V gene encodes CDR1 LNHDA and CDR2 SQIVND (reference sequence). V gave up 3 bases and J gave up 2 bases; unmatched junction bases: 13. The length of the CDR3 is 18 residues. CDR3 nucleotides: TGTGCCAGTAGTATTGTCCTGACAGGGATAGTTGGCAATCAGCCCCAGCATTTT. Translation gives CASSIVLTGIVGNQPQHF.

This clonotype was seen many times. The rearrangement uses TRBV20-1 and TRBJ1-2; D may be TRBD1 (5 bases). Germline loops: CDR1 DFQATT, CDR2 SNEGSKA (reference sequence). CDR3 size: 13 residues. CDR3 amino acids: CRARQGSGYGYTF. DNA for the CDR3: TGCCGGGCCAGGCAGGGTTCCGGCTACGGCTACACCTTC.

This clonotype has more than one count but fewer than ten. V and J are TRBV7-9 and TRBJ2-3; D call uncertain. This CDR3 region has 16 residues. The germline CDR1 and CDR2 sequences are SEHNR and FQNEAQ (reference sequence). The germline V and J ends were trimmed by 1 base and 0 bases, with 11 bases remaining between them. The CDR3 is CASSLDVMASTDTQYF. CDR3 DNA: TGTGCCAGCAGCTTAGACGTTATGGCTAGCACAGATACGCAGTATTTT.

This clonotype was recorded at least ten times. CDR3 residues: CSVAEGAGDTEAFF. The CDR3 region has the DNA TGCAGCGTTGCGGAGGGGGCTGGGGACACTGAAGCTTTCTTT. The chain recombines TRBV29-1 with TRBJ1-1; TRBD1 agrees at 7 bases. CDR1 is SQVTM, CDR2 ANQGSEA, per germline. J was trimmed by 3 bases and V by 4 bases; bases with no gene match: 8. The CDR3 contains 14 residues.

This clonotype was counted at least ten times. The chain employs TRBV9 and TRBJ1-5; D not resolved. The germline CDR1 and CDR2 sequences are SGDLS and YYNGEE. Trimming shortened V by 8 bases and J by 3 bases, and 18 bases separated the two germline ends. This CDR3 is built from 15 residues. The CDR3 coding sequence is TGTGCCAGTGCCAAATCCGCCGGGCACAATCAGCCCCAGCATTTT. This encodes CASAKSAGHNQPQHF. Full variable domain (missing parts from reference TRBV9 and TRBJ1-5): DSGVTQTPKHLITATGQRVTLRCSPRSGDLSVYWYQQSLDQGLQFLIQYYNGEERAKGNILERFSAQQFPDLHSELNLSSLELGDSALYFCASAKSAGHNQPQHFGDGTRLSIL.

V and J are TRBV6-1 and TRBJ2-3, with D perhaps TRBD2 (7 bases). The CDR3 covers 16 residues. Trimming removed 6 bases from V and 1 base from J, with 17 bases in between. Per the germline V gene, CDR1 is MNHNS and CDR2 is SASEGT. The CDR3 DNA follows: TGTGCCAGCAGCCTTGCGGGGGCTCCGGGCACAGATACGCAGTATTTT. This codes for CASSLAGAPGTDTQYF.

This clonotype occurred many times. The genes are TRBV13 and TRBJ2-5; TRBD2 is a possible D gene (5 bases). Trimming took off 4 bases at V and 5 bases at J, with 11 bases between the two ends. The germline CDR1 and CDR2 sequences are PRHDT and FYEKMQ (reference sequence). The CDR3 has 13 residues. The CDR3 is CASSSSGWETQYF. The CDR3 coding sequence is TGTGCCAGCAGCTCCTCGGGATGGGAGACCCAGTACTTC.